This T cell receptor beta chain was found in a study of technical replicates of blood from several donors. V lost 4 bases and J 3 bases, leaving 9 bases between the germline ends. Germline assignment: CDR1 LGHNA and CDR2 YSLEER. This CDR3 has 13 residues. Profiled with immunoSEQ multiplex PCR; TCRdb holds only in-frame clones, not every one. This table holds some 60,000 clones, roughly 91% found once. The J gene is TRBJ1-1, the V gene TRBV4-3; a weak D match, TRBD1 (5 bases). The sample consisted of PBMCs. The source of this sequence is a human donor in good health. Some clones in this sample may be carry-over from other donors' samples. The CDR3 region is CASSPRADTEAFF. The CDR3 DNA sequence: TGCGCCAGCAGCCCCAGGGCTGACACTGAAGCTTTCTTT.